These T cell receptor beta chains were read from a single sample in a study of cytomegalovirus exposure and HLA in healthy donors. TCRdb's table, derived via immunoSEQ multiplex PCR, lists solely in-frame clones and lacks some. The table includes more than 85,000 clones, about three quarters detected once. Sequencing used PBMCs. The receptors originated from a woman aged 45-60 years in good health and CMV-seropositive. Both conserved end residues are part of each CDR3. Fields, in order: V gene, D gene, J gene, clone size, CDR3 DNA, CDR3 protein. A D gene is named only where the DNA matches it firmly. Clone size is given for some rows only: seen once, a few or many times, or a class if the clone is expanded.

TRBV5-1,.,TRBJ1-1,.,TGCGCCAGCAGCCTTACAACTACTGGGAACACTGAAGCTTTCTTT,CASSLTTTGNTEAFF
TRBV5-8,TRBD1,TRBJ2-3,.,TGTGCCAGCAGCTCGGGACAGAGAGCTAGCACAGATACGCAGTATTTT,CASSSGQRASTDTQYF
TRBV9,TRBD2,TRBJ2-1,few,TGTGCCAGCAGCGTAGGGGCGGGAGGGCTCAATGAGCAGTTCTTC,CASSVGAGGLNEQFF
TRBV6-5,TRBD2,TRBJ2-7,.,TGTGCCAGCAGTTACCCCGGACTAGCGGGAGACCACGAGCAGTACTTC,CASSYPGLAGDHEQYF
TRBV10-3,.,TRBJ2-7,.,TGTGCCATCAGTGCTGGGGCGCAAAGCTCCTACGAGCAGTACTTC,CAISAGAQSSYEQYF
TRBV19,.,TRBJ2-1,.,TGTGCCAGACTACCGCCTTCGAGGAATGAGCAGTTCTTC,CARLPPSRNEQFF
TRBV7-9,.,TRBJ1-1,few,TGTGCCAGCAGCTTAGTAGCGGAGAACACTGAAGCTTTCTTT,CASSLVAENTEAFF
TRBV28,.,TRBJ1-5,.,TGTGCCAGCGGACAAGCGGGTGTACGTGGCAATCAGCCCCAGCATTTT,CASGQAGVRGNQPQHF
TRBV19,TRBD1,TRBJ2-7,.,TGTGCCACAAAAACTGAGGGGACAGAATCCTACGAGCAGTACTTC,CATKTEGTESYEQYF
TRBV28,TRBD1,TRBJ1-6,few,TGTGCCAGCAGTCCCGACAGGGGATATAATTCACCCCTCCACTTT,CASSPDRGYNSPLHF
TRBV5-6,TRBD2,TRBJ2-3,.,TGTGCCAGCAGCATCGGGGTTGGACTAGCGGGAGCCACAGATACGCAGTATTTT,CASSIGVGLAGATDTQYF
TRBV2,TRBD2,TRBJ2-1,.,TGTGCCAACAGACAAAGACTAGCGAGCGATGAGCAGTTCTTC,CANRQRLASDEQFF
TRBV9,TRBD2,TRBJ2-7,few,TGTGCCAGCAGCGTAGACGGGGGGAGATCCTACGAGCAGTACTTC,CASSVDGGRSYEQYF
TRBV7-2,TRBD1,TRBJ1-2,once,TGTGCCAGCAGCCCGACCGGGACAGGGAATTACTATGGCTACACCTTC,CASSPTGTGNYYGYTF
TRBV5-1,.,TRBJ2-6,few,TGCGCCAGCAGCGTATCCCTGGTGACTAACCCCTTCGGGGCCAACGTCCTGACTTTC,CASSVSLVTNPFGANVLTF
TRBV11-2,.,TRBJ2-2,.,TGTGCCAGCAGCCTTACAGGGATCTCCGGGGAGCTGTTTTTT,CASSLTGISGELFF
TRBV5-1,.,TRBJ1-6,.,TGCGCCAGCAGCTTAAGTCTGGACGCGGGGTCACCCCTCCACTTT,CASSLSLDAGSPLHF
TRBV27,.,TRBJ1-2,.,TGTGCCAGCAGTGATGGCGCGGGGTTTGGCTACACCTTC,CASSDGAGFGYTF